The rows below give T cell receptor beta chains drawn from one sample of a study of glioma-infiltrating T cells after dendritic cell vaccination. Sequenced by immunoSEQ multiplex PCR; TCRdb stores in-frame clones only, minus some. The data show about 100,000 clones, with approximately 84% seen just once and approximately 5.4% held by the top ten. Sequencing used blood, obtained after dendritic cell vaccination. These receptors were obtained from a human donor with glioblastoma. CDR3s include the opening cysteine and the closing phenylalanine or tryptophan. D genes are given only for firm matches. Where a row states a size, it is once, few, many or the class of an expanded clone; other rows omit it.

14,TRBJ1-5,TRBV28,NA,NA,TGTGCCATCGGGGGGGGCCTTAGCAATCAGCCCCAGCATTTT,CAIGGGLSNQPQHF
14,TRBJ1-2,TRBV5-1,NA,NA,TGCGCCAGCAGCTCGGACACCGGATCCTATGGCTACACCTTC,CASSSDTGSYGYTF
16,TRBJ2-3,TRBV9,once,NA,TGTGCCAGCAGCGTAGAGGTCGGGAGAGGCTCAGATACGCAGTATTTT,CASSVEVGRGSDTQYF
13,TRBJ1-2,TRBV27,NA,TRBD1,TGTGCCAGCAGAAACAGGGGGAACTATGGCTACACCTTC,CASRNRGNYGYTF
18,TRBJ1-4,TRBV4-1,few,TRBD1,TGCGCCAGCAGCCACCTCGACAGGGACAGTGCAACTAATGAAAAACTGTTTTTT,CASSHLDRDSATNEKLFF
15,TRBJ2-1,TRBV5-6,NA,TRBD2,TGTGCCAGCAGCTTCAGACTAGCGGAGTACAATGAGCAGTTCTTC,CASSFRLAEYNEQFF
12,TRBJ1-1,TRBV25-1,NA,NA,TGTGCCAGCAAGGAAGGGGACACTGAAGCTTTCTTT,CASKEGDTEAFF
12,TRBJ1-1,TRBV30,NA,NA,TGTGCCTGGAGTCCGGGGGACACTGAAGCTTTCTTT,CAWSPGDTEAFF
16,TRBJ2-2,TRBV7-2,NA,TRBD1,TGTGCCAGCAGCCCCCGGACAGGGGGTGTCGCCGGGGAGCTGTTTTTT,CASSPRTGGVAGELFF
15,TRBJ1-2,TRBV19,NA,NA,TGTGCCAGTAGTATAACGATGGGGGGAGTCCATGGCTACACCTTC,CASSITMGGVHGYTF
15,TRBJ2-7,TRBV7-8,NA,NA,TGTGCCAGCAGCGGTACAGGGTGGAGAACCTACGAGCAGTACTTC,CASSGTGWRTYEQYF
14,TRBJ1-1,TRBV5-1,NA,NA,TGCGCCAGCAGCTTAAAAGGCTGGCGGACTGAAGCTTTCTTT,CASSLKGWRTEAFF
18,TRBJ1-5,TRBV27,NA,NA,TGTGCCAGCAGTTTAGTAGGCATTTGGGGCGATAGCAATCAGCCCCAGCATTTT,CASSLVGIWGDSNQPQHF
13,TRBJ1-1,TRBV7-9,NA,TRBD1,TGTGCCATCTCCGGGACAGGGGGGATACAGGCTTTCTTT,CAISGTGGIQAFF
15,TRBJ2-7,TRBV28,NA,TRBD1,TGTGCCAGCAGTTTGACCCGACAGGGATCCTACGAGCAGTACTTC,CASSLTRQGSYEQYF
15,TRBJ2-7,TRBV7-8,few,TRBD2,TGTGCCAGCAGTCTTGGACTAGGCAATAACTACGAGCAGTACTTC,CASSLGLGNNYEQYF